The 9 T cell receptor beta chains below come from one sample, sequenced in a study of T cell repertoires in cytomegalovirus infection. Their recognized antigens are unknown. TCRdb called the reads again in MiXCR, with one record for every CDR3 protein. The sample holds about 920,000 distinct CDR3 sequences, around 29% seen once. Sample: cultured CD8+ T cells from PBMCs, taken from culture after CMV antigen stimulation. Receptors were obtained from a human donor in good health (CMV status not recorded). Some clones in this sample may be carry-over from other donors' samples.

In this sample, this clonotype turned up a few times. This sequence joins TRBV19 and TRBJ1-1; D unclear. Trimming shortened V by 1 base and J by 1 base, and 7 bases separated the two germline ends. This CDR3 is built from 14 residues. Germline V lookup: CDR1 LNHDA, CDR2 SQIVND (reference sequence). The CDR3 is CASSIGPGNTEAFF. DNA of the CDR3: TGTGCCAGTAGTATAGGGCCGGGGAACACTGAAGCTTTCTTT.

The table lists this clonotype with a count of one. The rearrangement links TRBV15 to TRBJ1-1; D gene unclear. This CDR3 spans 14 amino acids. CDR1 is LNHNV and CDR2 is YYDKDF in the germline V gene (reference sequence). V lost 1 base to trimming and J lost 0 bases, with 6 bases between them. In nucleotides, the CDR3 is TGTGCCACCAGCAGAGCTAGTCTGAACACTGAAGCTTTCTTT. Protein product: CATSRASLNTEAFF.

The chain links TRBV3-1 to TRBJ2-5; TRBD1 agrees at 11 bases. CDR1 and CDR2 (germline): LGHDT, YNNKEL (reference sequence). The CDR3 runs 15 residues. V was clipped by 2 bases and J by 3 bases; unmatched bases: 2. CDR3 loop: CASSQPGQGEETQYF. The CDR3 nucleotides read TGTGCCAGCAGCCAACCGGGACAGGGGGAAGAGACCCAGTACTTC.

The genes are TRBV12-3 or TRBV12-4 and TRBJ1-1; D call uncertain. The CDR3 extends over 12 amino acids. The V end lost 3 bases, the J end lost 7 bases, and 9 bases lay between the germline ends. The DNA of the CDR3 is TGTGCCAGCAGTTTGGGGTCCTATGAAGCTTTCTTT. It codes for CASSLGSYEAFF.

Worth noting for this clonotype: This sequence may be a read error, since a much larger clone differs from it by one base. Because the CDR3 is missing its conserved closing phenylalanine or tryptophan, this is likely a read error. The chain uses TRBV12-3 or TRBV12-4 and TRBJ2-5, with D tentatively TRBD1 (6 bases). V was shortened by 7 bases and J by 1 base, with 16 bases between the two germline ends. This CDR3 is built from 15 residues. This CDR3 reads CASKLQGLFQETQYS. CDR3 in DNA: TGTGCCAGCAAACTCCAGGGGCTATTCCAAGAGACCCAGTACTCC.

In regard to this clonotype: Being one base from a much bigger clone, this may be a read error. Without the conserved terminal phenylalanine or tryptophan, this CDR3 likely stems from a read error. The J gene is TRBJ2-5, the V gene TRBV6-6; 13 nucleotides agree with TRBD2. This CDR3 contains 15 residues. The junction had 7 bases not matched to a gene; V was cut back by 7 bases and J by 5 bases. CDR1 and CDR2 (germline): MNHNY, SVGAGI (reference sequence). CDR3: CASNPLAGGPETQYS. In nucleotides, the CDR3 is TGTGCCAGCAACCCACTAGCGGGGGGGCCTGAGACCCAGTACTCC.

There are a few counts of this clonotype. CDR3 sequence: CASSLIGGAADTQYF. For the CDR3, the DNA is TGTGCCAGCAGCTTAATCGGGGGGGCGGCAGATACGCAGTATTTT. The chain carries TRBV7-3 and TRBJ2-3, with 8 bases identical to TRBD2. CDR1 SGHTA and CDR2 FQGTGA come from the germline V gene. V gave up 1 base and J gave up 4 bases; unmatched junction bases: 4. The CDR3 is 15 residues long.

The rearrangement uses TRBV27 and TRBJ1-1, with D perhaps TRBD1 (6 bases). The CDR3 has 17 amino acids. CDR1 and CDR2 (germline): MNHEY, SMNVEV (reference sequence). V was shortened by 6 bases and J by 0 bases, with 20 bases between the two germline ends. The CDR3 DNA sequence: TGTGCCAGCAGGGTGAGGAGGGGGGGGTCGATGAACACTGAAGCTTTCTTT. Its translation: CASRVRRGGSMNTEAFF.

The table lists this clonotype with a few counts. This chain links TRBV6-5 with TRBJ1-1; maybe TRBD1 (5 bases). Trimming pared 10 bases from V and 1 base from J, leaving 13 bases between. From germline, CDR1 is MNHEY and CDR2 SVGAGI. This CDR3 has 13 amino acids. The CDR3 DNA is TGTGCCACCGCATTTCAGGGGAACACTGAAGCTTTCTTT. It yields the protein CATAFQGNTEAFF.